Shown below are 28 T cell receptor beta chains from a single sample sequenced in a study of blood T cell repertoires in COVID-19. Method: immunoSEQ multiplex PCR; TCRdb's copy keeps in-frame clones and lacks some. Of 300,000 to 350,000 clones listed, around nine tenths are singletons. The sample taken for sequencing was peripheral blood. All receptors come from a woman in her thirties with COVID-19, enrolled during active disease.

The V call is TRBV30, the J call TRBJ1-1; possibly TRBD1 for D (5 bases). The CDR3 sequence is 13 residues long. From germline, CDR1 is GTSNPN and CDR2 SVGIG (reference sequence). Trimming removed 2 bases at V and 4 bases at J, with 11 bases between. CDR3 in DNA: TGTGCCTGGAGTACCAGGGCTACCACTGAAGCTTTCTTT. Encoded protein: CAWSTRATTEAFF.

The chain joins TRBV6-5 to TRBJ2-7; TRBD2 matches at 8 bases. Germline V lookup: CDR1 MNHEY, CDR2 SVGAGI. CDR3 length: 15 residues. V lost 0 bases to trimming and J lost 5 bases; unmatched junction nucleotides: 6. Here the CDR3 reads CASSYSRTSTDEQYF. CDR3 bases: TGTGCCAGCAGTTACTCAAGGACTAGCACCGACGAGCAGTACTTC.

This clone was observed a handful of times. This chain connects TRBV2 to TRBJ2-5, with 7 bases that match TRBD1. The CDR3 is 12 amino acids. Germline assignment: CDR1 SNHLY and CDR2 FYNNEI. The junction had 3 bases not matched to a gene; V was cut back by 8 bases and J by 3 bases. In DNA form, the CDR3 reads TGTGCCAGCCAGGGACAGAAAGAGACCCAGTACTTC. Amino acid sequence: CASQGQKETQYF.

CDR3 protein: CASSPTGGRTEAFF. As DNA, the CDR3 is TGTGCCAGCAGTCCCACAGGGGGCAGGACTGAAGCTTTCTTT. This sequence joins TRBV28 and TRBJ1-1, with 9 bases that match TRBD1. Germline lookup yields CDR1 MDHEN and CDR2 SYDVKM. With V trimmed by 5 bases and J by 5 bases, 6 bases remained unmatched. This CDR3 contains 14 residues.

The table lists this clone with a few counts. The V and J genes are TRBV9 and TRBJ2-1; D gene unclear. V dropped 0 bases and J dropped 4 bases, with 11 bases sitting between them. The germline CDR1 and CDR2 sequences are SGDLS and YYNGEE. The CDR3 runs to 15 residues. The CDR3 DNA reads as TGTGCCAGCAGCGTAGTGCAGACGGGTTACAATGAGCAGTTCTTC. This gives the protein CASSVVQTGYNEQFF.

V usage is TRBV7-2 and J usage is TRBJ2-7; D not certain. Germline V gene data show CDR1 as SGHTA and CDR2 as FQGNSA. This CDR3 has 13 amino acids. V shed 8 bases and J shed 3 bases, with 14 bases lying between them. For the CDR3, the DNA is TGTGCCAGCGGCCGAAGTCGGAGCTACGAGCAGTACTTC. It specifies CASGRSRSYEQYF.

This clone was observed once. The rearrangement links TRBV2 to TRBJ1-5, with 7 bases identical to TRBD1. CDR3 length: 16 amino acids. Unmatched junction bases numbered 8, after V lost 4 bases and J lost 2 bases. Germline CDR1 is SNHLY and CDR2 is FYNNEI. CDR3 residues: CASSAKGGYRNQPQHF. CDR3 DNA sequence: TGTGCCAGCAGTGCGAAAGGGGGCTATCGCAATCAGCCCCAGCATTTT.

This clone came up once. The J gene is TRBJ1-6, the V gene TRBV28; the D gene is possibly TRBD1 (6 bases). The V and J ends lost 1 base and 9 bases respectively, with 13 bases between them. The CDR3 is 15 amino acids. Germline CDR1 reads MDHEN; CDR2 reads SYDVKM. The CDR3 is CASSLSGQRFSPLHF. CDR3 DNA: TGTGCCAGCAGTTTATCCGGACAGAGATTTTCACCCCTCCACTTT. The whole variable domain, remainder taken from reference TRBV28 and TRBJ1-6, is DVKVTQSSRYLVKRTGEKVFLECVQDMDHENMFWYRQDPGLGLRLIYFSYDVKMKEKGDIPEGYSVSREKKERFSLILESASTNQTSMYLCASSLSGQRFSPLHFGNGTRLTVT.

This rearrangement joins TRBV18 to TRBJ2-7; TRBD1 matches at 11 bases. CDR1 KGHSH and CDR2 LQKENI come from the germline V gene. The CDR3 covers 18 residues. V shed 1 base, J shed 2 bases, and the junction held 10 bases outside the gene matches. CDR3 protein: CASSPRGGQGANTYEQYF. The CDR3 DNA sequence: TGTGCCAGCTCACCACGGGGAGGACAGGGGGCTAATACCTACGAGCAGTACTTC.

CDR3 sequence reads: CASSQRTPYSGANVLTF. CDR3 coding DNA: TGCGCCAGCAGCCAAAGGACACCTTACTCTGGGGCCAACGTCCTGACTTTC. The chain is built from TRBV4-3 and TRBJ2-6; tentative D call: TRBD1 (5 bases). Per the germline V gene, CDR1 is LGHNA and CDR2 is YSLEER. Between the trimmed V and J ends, which lost 2 bases and 0 bases, there was a span of 11 bases. This CDR3 is 17 amino acids long.

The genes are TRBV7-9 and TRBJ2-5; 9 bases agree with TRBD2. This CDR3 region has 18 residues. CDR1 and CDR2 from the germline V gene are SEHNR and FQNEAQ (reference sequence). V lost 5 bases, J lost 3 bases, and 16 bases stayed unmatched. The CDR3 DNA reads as TGTGCCAGCAGCGTTTTCTACCGGGCTAGCGGGAAAGAAGAGACCCAGTACTTC. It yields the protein CASSVFYRASGKEETQYF.

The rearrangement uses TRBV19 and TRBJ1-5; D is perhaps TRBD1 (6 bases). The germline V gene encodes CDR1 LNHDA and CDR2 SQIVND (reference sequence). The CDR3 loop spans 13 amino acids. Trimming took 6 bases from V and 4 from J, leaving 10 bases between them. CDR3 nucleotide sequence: TGTGCCAGTAGCGGACAGTTTAATCAGCCCCAGCATTTT. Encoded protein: CASSGQFNQPQHF.

The CDR3 DNA reads as TGTGCCAGCAGCCCGATAGCGGGAGACCTTCCGGAGCAGTACTTC. Its protein is CASSPIAGDLPEQYF. The chain combines TRBV9 with TRBJ2-7; 9 bases are a match to TRBD2. Trimming at V came to 4 bases and at J to 7 bases, leaving 12 bases not matched to a gene. CDR1 and CDR2 from the germline V gene are SGDLS and YYNGEE. This CDR3 comprises 15 residues.

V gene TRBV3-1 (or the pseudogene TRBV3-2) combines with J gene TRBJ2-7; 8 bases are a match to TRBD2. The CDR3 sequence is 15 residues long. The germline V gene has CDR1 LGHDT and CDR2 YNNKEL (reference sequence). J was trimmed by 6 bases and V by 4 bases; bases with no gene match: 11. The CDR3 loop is CASSPWASGFSEQYF. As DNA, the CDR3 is TGTGCCAGCAGCCCGTGGGCTAGCGGGTTTAGCGAGCAGTACTTC.

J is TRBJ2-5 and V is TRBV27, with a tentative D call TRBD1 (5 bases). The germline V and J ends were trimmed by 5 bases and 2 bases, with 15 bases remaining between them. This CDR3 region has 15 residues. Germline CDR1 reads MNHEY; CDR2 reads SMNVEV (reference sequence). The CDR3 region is CASSPTTTEQETQYF. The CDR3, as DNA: TGTGCCAGCAGTCCTACAACGACAGAACAAGAGACCCAGTACTTC.

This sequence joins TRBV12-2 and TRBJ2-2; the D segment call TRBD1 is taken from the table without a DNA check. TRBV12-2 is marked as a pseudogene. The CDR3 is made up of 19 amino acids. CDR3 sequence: CASRGRDRPRVRGEGELFF. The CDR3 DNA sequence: TGTGCAAGTCGCGGTAGGGACAGGCCCAGGGTAAGAGGGGAGGGGGAGCTGTTTTTT.

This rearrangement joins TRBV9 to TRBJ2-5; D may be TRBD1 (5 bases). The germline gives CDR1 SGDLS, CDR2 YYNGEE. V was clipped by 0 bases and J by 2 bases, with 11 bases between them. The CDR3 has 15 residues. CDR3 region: CASSVAARGQETQYF. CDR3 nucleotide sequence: TGTGCCAGCAGCGTAGCTGCTAGGGGTCAAGAGACCCAGTACTTC.

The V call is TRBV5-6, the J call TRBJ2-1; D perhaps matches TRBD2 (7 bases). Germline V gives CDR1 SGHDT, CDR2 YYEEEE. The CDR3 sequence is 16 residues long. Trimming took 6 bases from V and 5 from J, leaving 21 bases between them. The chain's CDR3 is CASTRDYGTPNNEQFF. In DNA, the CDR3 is TGTGCCAGCACTCGGGACTACGGGACACCTAACAATGAGCAGTTCTTC.

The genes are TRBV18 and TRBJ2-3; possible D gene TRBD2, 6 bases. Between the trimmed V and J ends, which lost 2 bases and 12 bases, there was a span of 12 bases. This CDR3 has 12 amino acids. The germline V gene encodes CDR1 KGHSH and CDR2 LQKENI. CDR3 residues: CASSPAGTDQYF. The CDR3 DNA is TGTGCCAGCTCACCAGCGGGGACGGACCAGTATTTT.

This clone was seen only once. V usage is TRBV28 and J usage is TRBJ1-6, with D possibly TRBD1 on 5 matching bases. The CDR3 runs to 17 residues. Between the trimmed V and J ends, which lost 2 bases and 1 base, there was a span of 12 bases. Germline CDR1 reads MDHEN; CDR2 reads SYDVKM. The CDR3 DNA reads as TGTGCCAGCAGTTTAATGGACATCCGTTCCTATAATTCACCCCTCCACTTT. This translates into CASSLMDIRSYNSPLHF.

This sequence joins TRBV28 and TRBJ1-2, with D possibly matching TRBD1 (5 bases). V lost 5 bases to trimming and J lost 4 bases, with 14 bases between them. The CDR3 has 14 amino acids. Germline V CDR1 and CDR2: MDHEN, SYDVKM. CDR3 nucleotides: TGTGCCAGCAGTGGGGCGGGGCGGCCCTATGGCTACACCTTC. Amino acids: CASSGAGRPYGYTF.

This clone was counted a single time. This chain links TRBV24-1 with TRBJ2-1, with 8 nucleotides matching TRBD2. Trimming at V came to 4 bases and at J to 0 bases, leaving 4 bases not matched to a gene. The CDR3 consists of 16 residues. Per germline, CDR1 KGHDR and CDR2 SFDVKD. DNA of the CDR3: TGTGCCACCAGTGACGTAGCGGGAAGCTCCTACAATGAGCAGTTCTTC. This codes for CATSDVAGSSYNEQFF.

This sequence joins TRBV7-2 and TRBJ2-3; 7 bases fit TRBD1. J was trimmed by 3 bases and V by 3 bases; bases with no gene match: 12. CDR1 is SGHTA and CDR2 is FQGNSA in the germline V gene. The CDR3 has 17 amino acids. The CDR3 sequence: CASSFLGTGVFTDTQYF. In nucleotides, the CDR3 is TGTGCCAGCAGCTTCCTCGGCACAGGGGTTTTTACAGATACGCAGTATTTT.

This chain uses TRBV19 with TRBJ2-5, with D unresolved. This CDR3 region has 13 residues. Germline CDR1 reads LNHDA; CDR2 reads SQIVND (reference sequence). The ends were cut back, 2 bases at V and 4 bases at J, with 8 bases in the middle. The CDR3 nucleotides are TGTGCCAGTAGTATAAGTCTACGAGAGACCCAGTACTTC. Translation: CASSISLRETQYF.

CDR3 sequence: CASSPSGRAHEQYF. Here the CDR3 DNA reads TGTGCCAGCAGCCCTAGCGGGAGGGCCCACGAGCAGTACTTC. J is TRBJ2-7 and V is TRBV11-3, with 12 bases identical to TRBD2. This CDR3 comprises 14 residues. Per the germline V gene, CDR1 is SGHNT and CDR2 is YENEEA. V gave up 5 bases and J gave up 5 bases; unmatched junction bases: 4. Combining the CDR3 with reference TRBV11-3 and TRBJ2-7 gives the whole variable domain EAGVVQSPRYKIIEKKQPVAFWCNPISGHNTLYWYLQNLGQGPELLIRYENEEAVDDSQLPKDRFSAERLKGVDSTLKIQPAELGDSAVYLCASSPSGRAHEQYFGPGTRLTVT.

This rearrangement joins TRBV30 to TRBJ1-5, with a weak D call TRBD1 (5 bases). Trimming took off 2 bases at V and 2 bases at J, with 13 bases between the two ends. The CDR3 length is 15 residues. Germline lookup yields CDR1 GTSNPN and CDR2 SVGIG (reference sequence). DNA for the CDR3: TGTGCCTGGAGTTTTAGGGGCCGGGGCAATCAGCCCCAGCATTTT. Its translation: CAWSFRGRGNQPQHF. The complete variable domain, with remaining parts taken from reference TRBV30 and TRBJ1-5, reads SQTIHQWPATLVQPVGSPLSLECTVEGTSNPNLYWYRQAAGRGLQLLFYSVGIGQISSEVPQNLSASRPQDRQFILSSKKLLLSDSGFYLCAWSFRGRGNQPQHFGDGTRLSIL.

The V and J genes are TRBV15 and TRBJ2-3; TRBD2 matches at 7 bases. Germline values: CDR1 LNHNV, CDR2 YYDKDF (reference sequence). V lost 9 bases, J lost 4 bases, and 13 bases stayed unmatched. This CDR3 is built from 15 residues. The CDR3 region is CATAWRREYSDTQYF. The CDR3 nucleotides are TGTGCCACTGCCTGGCGGCGGGAGTACTCAGATACGCAGTATTTT. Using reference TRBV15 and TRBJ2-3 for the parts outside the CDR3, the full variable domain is DAMVIQNPRYQVTQFGKPVTLSCSQTLNHNVMYWYQQKSSQAPKLLFHYYDKDFNNEADTPDNFQSRRPNTSFCFLDIRSPGLGDTAMYLCATAWRREYSDTQYFGPGTRLTVL.

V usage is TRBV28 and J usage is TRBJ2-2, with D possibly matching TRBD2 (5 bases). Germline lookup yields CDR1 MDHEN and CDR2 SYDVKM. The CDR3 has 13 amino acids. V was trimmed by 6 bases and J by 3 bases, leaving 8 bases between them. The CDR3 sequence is CASRTGYTGELFF. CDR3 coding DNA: TGTGCCAGCAGGACGGGGTACACCGGGGAGCTGTTTTTT.